This record looks at one TCR beta chain sequence and its context. Its antigen is unknown. Treatment described: oral pan-JAK inhibitor, 5-10 mg twice daily. In alopecia areata patients, both lesional scalp punch biopsies and peripheral blood were collected. The germline CDR1 and CDR2 sequences are MDHEN and SYDVKM. This CDR3 spans 12 amino acids. The V segment lost 8 bases and the J segment 9 bases; nucleotides outside the gene matches: 9. This sample was taken from a study of CD8+ T cells in alopecia areata. Extraction of RNA preceded its reverse transcription into cDNA, which served as the sequencing template. The protocol was immunoSEQ multiplex PCR, while the TCRdb copy is restricted to in-frame clones and leaves out a portion. Among some 19,000 clones listed, around 50% were seen once. General study findings and limits: In scalp and blood during tofacitinib, many expanded lesional clones persisted. Tofacitinib significantly decreased scalp clonality and expanded CD8+ clones among top 100.

The clonotype comes from a human donor with alopecia areata. The V and J genes are TRBV28 and TRBJ1-1; TRBD1 agrees at 7 bases. This sample comprised skin, obtained at week 4, from a patient treated with tofacitinib. CDR3 nucleotides: TGTGCCAGCCTTAAGGGACAGACTAAAGCTTTCTTT. This sequence encodes CASLKGQTKAFF.